The 14 T cell receptor beta chains below come from one sample, sequenced in a study of monozygotic twins with inflammatory bowel disease. TCRdb derives one entry per CDR3 protein from the 5' RACE reads, leaving out DNA. This sample carries approximately 150,000 distinct CDR3 sequences, with 2.4% going to the ten biggest clones. Input material: blood. These receptor sequences come from a human donor with ulcerative colitis or Crohn's disease, or a healthy co-twin of an affected twin (not recorded which).

This chain connects TRBV4-3 to TRBJ2-3; the D gene TCRdb calls, TRBD2, cannot be checked with no DNA. Per germline, CDR1 LGHNA and CDR2 YSLEER. CDR3 length: 16 residues. CDR3 in amino acids: CASSLRLAGSTDTQYF.

This CDR3 is CASSLADRYTDTQYF. V and J are TRBV7-2 and TRBJ2-3; the TRBD1 assignment by TCRdb is unverifiable without DNA. This CDR3 has 15 amino acids. Germline CDR1 is SGHTA and CDR2 is FQGNSA.

The V and J genes are TRBV11-2 and TRBJ2-7. Germline CDR1 and CDR2: SGHAT and FQNNGV. The CDR3 sequence is 14 residues long. This CDR3 reads CASRPDGFSYEQYF.

This chain joins TRBV7-9 and TRBJ1-1. From germline, CDR1 is SEHNR and CDR2 FQNEAQ (reference sequence). This CDR3 is built from 17 residues. CDR3 loop: CASSLRAGRLRGTEAFF.

The chain combines TRBV7-2 with TRBJ2-5; checking the TCRdb D call of TRBD2 is not possible without DNA. The CDR3 consists of 16 residues. The germline gives CDR1 SGHTA, CDR2 FQGNSA. CDR3 in amino acids: CASSLSSGCSGETQYF.

J is TRBJ2-1 and V is TRBV5-1; there is no DNA to check the TCRdb D call of TRBD2. Germline lookup yields CDR1 SGHRS and CDR2 YFSETQ. This CDR3 is 17 amino acids long. The CDR3 spells CASSLWRTGGSGNEQFF.

The chain recombines TRBV4-3 with TRBJ2-7; the TCRdb D gene call, TRBD2, has no DNA to confirm it. CDR1 LGHNA and CDR2 YSLEER come from the germline V gene. The CDR3 spans 14 residues. The CDR3 sequence: CASSRGLAGYEQYF.

The chain employs TRBV27 and TRBJ2-2; TCRdb returns TRBD1, unconfirmable since there is no DNA. The CDR3 loop spans 15 amino acids. Germline V gives CDR1 MNHEY, CDR2 SMNVEV (reference sequence). CDR3 loop: CASTRKGESTGELFF.

V is TRBV5-6 and J is TRBJ2-3; without DNA, the TCRdb call of TRBD2 cannot be checked. Per the germline V gene, CDR1 is SGHDT and CDR2 is YYEEEE. The CDR3 consists of 16 residues. The CDR3 loop reads CASRRTSGGAPDTQYF.

The chain is built from TRBV7-2 and TRBJ1-2; checking the TCRdb D call of TRBD1 is not possible without DNA. This CDR3 spans 15 amino acids. Per germline, CDR1 SGHTA and CDR2 FQGNSA. The chain's CDR3 is CASSLEYRAADGYTF.

This chain uses TRBV9 with TRBJ2-1; TCRdb picks TRBD1, but there is no DNA to check that call. This CDR3 comprises 19 residues. The germline V gene encodes CDR1 SGDLS and CDR2 YYNGEE. The CDR3 region is CASSVEASLYPISYNEQFF.

This chain joins TRBV29-1 and TRBJ1-5. CDR3 length equals 13 residues. Germline V gene data show CDR1 as SQVTM and CDR2 as ANQGSEA. The CDR3: CSVGWGSNQPQHF.

The CDR3 loop is CASSFPDRTYEQYF. The V call is TRBV12-3 or TRBV12-4, the J call TRBJ2-7; TCRdb's assignment of TRBD1 cannot be checked, as there is no DNA. This CDR3 has 14 amino acids.

The V gene is TRBV19, the J gene TRBJ1-4; there is no DNA to check the TCRdb D call of TRBD1. The CDR3 length is 15 residues. Germline V lookup: CDR1 LNHDA, CDR2 SQIVND (reference sequence). This chain's CDR3 is CATLDGGATNEKLFF.